Listed here are 30 T cell receptor beta chains from one sample, sequenced in a study of PD-L1 blockade in urothelial cancer. Data came from immunoSEQ multiplex PCR; TCRdb stores just in-frame clones and leaves some out. The sample holds some 60,000 clones; roughly 84% are singletons and the top ten take 2.5% to 3%. Source: PBMCs, taken around atezolizumab (anti-PD-L1) treatment. The receptor source for this set is a man aged 50 or older with urothelial cancer.

The chain employs TRBV11-2 and TRBJ2-3, with TRBD2 identical over 9 bases. Germline CDR1 is SGHAT and CDR2 is FQNNGV. Unmatched junction bases numbered 8, after V lost 1 base and J lost 0 bases. This CDR3 is 18 amino acids long. The CDR3 coding sequence is TGTGCCAGCAGCTTAGCCCGTGGGGCGGGAGGGAGCACAGATACGCAGTATTTT. Translation: CASSLARGAGGSTDTQYF.

The chain employs TRBV6-1 and TRBJ2-3; no reliable D call. V was trimmed by 6 bases and J by 3 bases, leaving 7 bases between them. The CDR3 covers 12 residues. Germline V gene lookup returns CDR1 MNHNS and CDR2 SASEGT. This CDR3 reads CASRSQTDTQYF. The CDR3 coding sequence is TGTGCCAGCAGGAGTCAAACAGATACGCAGTATTTT.

This clone was seen more than once but under ten times. CDR3 protein: CASTVVGSYNEQFF. CDR3 nucleotide sequence: TGTGCCAGCACCGTAGTTGGCTCCTACAATGAGCAGTTCTTC. The chain carries TRBV5-4 and TRBJ2-1; no firm D call. The CDR3 is 14 residues long. V was trimmed by 6 bases and J by 0 bases, leaving 10 bases between them. CDR1 is SGHNT and CDR2 is YYREEE in the germline V gene (reference sequence).

This clone was seen just once. The V call is TRBV28, the J call TRBJ2-5; TRBD2 aligns across 10 bases. The CDR3 has 13 amino acids. Germline V gene lookup returns CDR1 MDHEN and CDR2 SYDVKM. V lost 5 bases to trimming and J lost 6 bases; unmatched junction nucleotides: 3. This CDR3 is CASSLAGVKTQYF. The CDR3 DNA follows: TGTGCCAGCAGTCTAGCGGGAGTAAAGACCCAGTACTTC.

J is TRBJ2-7 and V is TRBV27; 11 nucleotides align to TRBD2. CDR1 and CDR2 (germline): MNHEY, SMNVEV (reference sequence). The CDR3 is made up of 16 amino acids. With 2 bases clipped from V and 0 bases from J, the junction kept 3 bases outside the gene matches. This CDR3 is CASSLRLAGSSYEQYF. The DNA for the CDR3 is TGTGCCAGCAGTTTAAGACTAGCGGGGAGCTCCTACGAGCAGTACTTC.

This chain links TRBV10-2 with TRBJ1-3; 8 bases match TRBD1. The V and J ends lost 8 bases and 0 bases, in that order; junction bases with no gene match: 3. CDR3 length: 14 amino acids. CDR1 and CDR2 from the germline V gene are WSHSY and SAAADI. CDR3 residues: CASGQGVSGNTIYF. Written as DNA, the CDR3 is TGCGCCAGCGGACAGGGCGTCTCTGGAAACACCATATATTTT.

The CDR3 here is CASSYTLADPGEQYF. In DNA form, the CDR3 reads TGTGCCAGCAGCTATACACTAGCGGACCCGGGCGAGCAGTACTTC. The chain combines TRBV13 with TRBJ2-7; 8 nucleotides match TRBD2. V shed 4 bases, J shed 6 bases, and the junction held 11 bases outside the gene matches. The CDR3 extends over 15 amino acids. Germline CDR1 is PRHDT and CDR2 is FYEKMQ (reference sequence).

The rearrangement links TRBV27 to TRBJ2-2; 8 bases line up with TRBD1. The CDR3 extends over 15 amino acids. Trimming took 6 bases from V and 3 from J; bases not matched to a gene: 6. Germline CDR1 is MNHEY and CDR2 is SMNVEV (reference sequence). In DNA form, the CDR3 reads TGTGCCAGCAGGCTCCAGGGGGCCTACACCGGGGAGCTGTTTTTT. Translating gives CASRLQGAYTGELFF.

The chain employs TRBV28 and TRBJ1-2, with D maybe TRBD1 (6 bases). Germline-derived CDR1 and CDR2 are MDHEN and SYDVKM. Trimming left V 5 bases short and J 8 bases short, with 12 bases between. The CDR3 runs 12 residues. The CDR3 DNA sequence: TGTGCCAGCAGTAAATACAGGGACGGCTACACCTTC. Encoded protein: CASSKYRDGYTF.

The chain combines TRBV7-8 with TRBJ2-2, with 7 nucleotides matching TRBD2. Germline CDR1 SGHVS, CDR2 FQNEAQ. The CDR3 contains 15 residues. After removal of 5 bases from V and 2 bases from J, the junction contained 5 bases not matched to a gene. The CDR3 nucleotides are TGTGCCAGCAGCCCCGGGACTATCAACACCGGGGAGCTGTTTTTT. Its translation: CASSPGTINTGELFF.

The CDR3 region is CASRSFLAGLNEQFF. In DNA, the CDR3 is TGTGCAAGTCGCTCCTTCCTAGCGGGGTTGAATGAGCAGTTCTTC. This chain connects TRBV12-2 to TRBJ2-1; the table's TRBD2 call for D was not verified on the DNA. TRBV12-2 is a pseudogene. The CDR3 contains 15 residues.

This chain links TRBV19 with TRBJ1-5; unclear D gene. This CDR3 is 16 amino acids long. The V end was cut by 6 bases, the J end by 6 bases, with 21 bases between. Germline CDR1 LNHDA, CDR2 SQIVND (reference sequence). CDR3 DNA sequence: TGTGCCAGTAGAGTCCGGGGAGAGAGGTATGCTCAGCCCCAGCATTTT. Translated, it gives CASRVRGERYAQPQHF. The complete variable domain, with remaining parts taken from reference TRBV19 and TRBJ1-5, reads DGGITQSPKYLFRKEGQNVTLSCEQNLNHDAMYWYRQDPGQGLRLIYYSQIVNDFQKGDIAEGYSVSREKKESFPLTVTSAQKNPTAFYLCASRVRGERYAQPQHFGDGTRLSIL.

This chain connects TRBV6-1 to TRBJ1-1; TRBD1 is a possible D gene (5 bases). The CDR3 has 15 residues. Germline V gene sequence: CDR1 MNHNS, CDR2 SASEGT. Trimming took off 2 bases at V and 5 bases at J, with 15 bases between the two ends. The CDR3: CASSERFSGGTEAFF. The CDR3 DNA reads as TGTGCCAGCAGTGAACGTTTCTCGGGGGGAACTGAAGCTTTCTTT.

This chain links TRBV7-9 with TRBJ2-2, with D uncertain. The V end was cut by 1 base, the J end by 6 bases, with 6 bases between. The CDR3 covers 13 residues. Germline V gene lookup returns CDR1 SEHNR and CDR2 FQNEAQ (reference sequence). The CDR3 sequence: CASSLGQPGELFF. In nucleotides, the CDR3 is TGTGCCAGCAGCTTAGGACAACCCGGGGAGCTGTTTTTT.

This clone was seen only a few times. V usage is TRBV2 and J usage is TRBJ2-3, with TRBD2 matching 10 bases. CDR1 is SNHLY, CDR2 FYNNEI, per germline. After removal of 8 bases from V and 2 bases from J, the junction contained 7 bases not matched to a gene. The CDR3 is 15 residues long. CDR3 nucleotide sequence: TGTGCCAGCGGAGCTAGCGGGGGCCCCACAGATACGCAGTATTTT. This encodes CASGASGGPTDTQYF.

This chain uses TRBV28 with TRBJ1-5; D uncertain. Germline CDR1 and CDR2: MDHEN and SYDVKM. The CDR3 consists of 15 residues. V lost 5 bases and J 0 bases, leaving 11 bases between the germline ends. The CDR3 here is CASSTQVDSNQPQHF. CDR3 nucleotides: TGTGCCAGCAGTACTCAAGTAGATAGCAATCAGCCCCAGCATTTT.

This CDR3 reads CASSYGGAGSNQPQHF. The CDR3 DNA sequence: TGTGCCAGCAGTTACGGGGGGGCCGGCAGCAATCAGCCCCAGCATTTT. The rearrangement uses TRBV6-6 and TRBJ1-5, with D perhaps matching TRBD1 (6 bases). Trimming shortened V by 2 bases and J by 1 base, and 12 bases separated the two germline ends. The CDR3 is made up of 16 amino acids. In germline, CDR1 is MNHNY, CDR2 SVGAGI (reference sequence).

This chain uses TRBV11-3 with TRBJ2-5; 10 bases map to TRBD2. CDR1 and CDR2 from the germline V gene are SGHNT and YENEEA. The CDR3 is 14 amino acids. V lost 5 bases to trimming and J lost 4 bases; unmatched junction nucleotides: 4. The CDR3 is CASSPGTSAETQYF. CDR3 nucleotide sequence: TGTGCCAGCAGCCCCGGGACTAGCGCAGAGACCCAGTACTTC.

V gene TRBV10-3 combines with J gene TRBJ2-5; D is unclear. Germline CDR1 ENHRY, CDR2 SYGVKD. V was trimmed by 0 bases and J by 1 base, leaving 3 bases between them. This CDR3 contains 13 residues. The CDR3, as DNA: TGTGCCATCAGTGAGTCCTCCCAAGAGACCCAGTACTTC. Translation: CAISESSQETQYF.

The rearrangement joins TRBV10-3 to TRBJ1-5, with a possible D match to TRBD1 (5 bases). The CDR3 length is 13 residues. The V end lost 9 bases, the J end lost 1 base, and 10 bases lay between the germline ends. Germline V lookup: CDR1 ENHRY, CDR2 SYGVKD. The CDR3 DNA is TGTGCCATAAGCGGGGACAGCAATCAGCCCCAGCATTTT. Translating it yields CAISGDSNQPQHF.

CDR3 amino acids: CASSGQGNEKLFF. For the CDR3, the DNA is TGTGCCAGCAGCGGACAGGGGAACGAAAAACTGTTTTTT. The genes are TRBV6-5 and TRBJ1-4; TRBD1 matches at 9 bases. With V trimmed by 6 bases and J by 8 bases, 4 bases remained unmatched. Germline V gene lookup returns CDR1 MNHEY and CDR2 SVGAGI. This CDR3 region has 13 residues.

The rearrangement joins TRBV7-8 to TRBJ1-1; D is possibly TRBD1 (5 bases). The CDR3 has 14 amino acids. The V gene lost 5 bases and the J gene lost 2 bases, with 12 bases spanning the gap. CDR1 SGHVS and CDR2 FQNEAQ come from the germline V gene. CDR3 amino acids: CASSPRDSNTEAFF. CDR3 coding DNA: TGTGCCAGCAGCCCCAGGGACTCCAACACTGAAGCTTTCTTT. The full variable domain, completed using reference TRBV7-8 and TRBJ1-1, is GAGVSQSPRYKVAKRGQDVALRCDPISGHVSLFWYQQALGQGPEFLTYFQNEAQLDKSGLPSDRFFAERPEGSVSTLKIQRTQQEDSAVYLCASSPRDSNTEAFFGQGTRLTVV.

This chain connects TRBV5-1 to TRBJ1-1; TRBD1 might be the D (6 bases). This CDR3 is 15 amino acids long. Germline CDR1 is SGHRS and CDR2 is YFSETQ. Trimming stripped 5 bases from V and 0 bases from J, with 14 bases between. DNA of the CDR3: TGCGCCAGCAGTTCTCGGACAGTCATGAACACTGAAGCTTTCTTT. Translating gives CASSSRTVMNTEAFF.

The chain has TRBV18 and TRBJ2-3, with D maybe TRBD2 (5 bases). Germline CDR1 and CDR2: KGHSH and LQKENI. CDR3 size: 16 residues. V lost 0 bases and J 3 bases, leaving 13 bases between the germline ends. The CDR3 region is CASSPPQVRETDTQYF. CDR3 in DNA: TGTGCCAGCTCACCACCCCAGGTTAGGGAGACAGATACGCAGTATTTT.

The chain employs TRBV9 and TRBJ1-2; TRBD1 aligns across 7 bases. Germline assignment: CDR1 SGDLS and CDR2 YYNGEE. Trimming removed 4 bases from V and 5 bases from J; junction bases left unmatched: 8. The CDR3 runs to 14 residues. CDR3 nucleotide sequence: TGTGCCAGCAGCCCAGCGACAGGGCTGTATGGCTACACCTTC. Encoded protein: CASSPATGLYGYTF. Drawing the rest from reference TRBV9 and TRBJ1-2, the complete variable domain is DSGVTQTPKHLITATGQRVTLRCSPRSGDLSVYWYQQSLDQGLQFLIQYYNGEERAKGNILERFSAQQFPDLHSELNLSSLELGDSALYFCASSPATGLYGYTFGSGTRLTVV.

The chain uses TRBV5-4 and TRBJ2-5; maybe TRBD1 (6 bases). Germline values: CDR1 SGHNT, CDR2 YYREEE (reference sequence). This CDR3 has 16 residues. V lost 4 bases to trimming and J lost 4 bases, with 20 bases between them. The CDR3 coding sequence is TGTGCCAGCAGCGCCACTACCCGAGGGGGACGAGAGACCCAGTACTTC. This sequence encodes CASSATTRGGRETQYF.

The chain is built from TRBV19 and TRBJ1-6; no definite D call. This CDR3 contains 15 residues. Trimming shortened V by 5 bases and J by 5 bases, and 13 bases separated the two germline ends. From germline, CDR1 is LNHDA and CDR2 SQIVND (reference sequence). CDR3 in DNA: TGTGCCAGTAGTGGAGGAACAGCCCATAATTCACCCCTCCACTTT. Protein product: CASSGGTAHNSPLHF.

The V and J genes are TRBV5-4 and TRBJ1-1, with D perhaps TRBD1 (6 bases). V was trimmed by 2 bases and J by 7 bases, leaving 18 bases between them. The CDR3 covers 15 residues. Per germline, CDR1 SGHNT and CDR2 YYREEE (reference sequence). As DNA, the CDR3 is TGTGCCAGCAGCTTTTTCGGACAGTATGGTGGTGAAGCTTTCTTT. Protein sequence: CASSFFGQYGGEAFF.

The chain employs TRBV5-4 and TRBJ2-7; 9 bases are a match to TRBD1. Looked up from germline, CDR1 is SGHNT and CDR2 is YYREEE (reference sequence). The CDR3 is 15 amino acids. Trimming at V came to 0 bases and at J to 3 bases, leaving 4 bases not matched to a gene. Written as DNA, the CDR3 is TGTGCCAGCAGCTTGGCCGGGACAGGGAGCTACGAGCAGTACTTC. Protein sequence: CASSLAGTGSYEQYF.

This rearrangement joins TRBV29-1 to TRBJ1-1; TRBD1 aligns across 9 bases. The trim removed 4 bases at V and 1 base at J, leaving 1 base unmatched. This CDR3 is built from 13 residues. In germline, CDR1 is SQVTM, CDR2 ANQGSEA. CDR3 sequence (DNA): TGCAGCGTTGTGGGACAGGGGAACACTGAAGCTTTCTTT. As protein: CSVVGQGNTEAFF.